This T cell receptor beta chain was sequenced in a study of beta chain features in type 1 diabetes. Overall study findings and caveats: Type 1 diabetes patients had moderately but significantly shorter TCRB CDR3s in all four CD4+ subsets. At VDJ recombination sites, type 1 diabetes patients had fewer insertions and more deleted nucleotides.

Comments on this clone: The target antigen is unknown.

CDR1 is MDHEN, CDR2 SYDVKM, per germline. V lost 8 bases, J lost 5 bases, and 10 bases lay in between. CDR3 length equals 11 residues. Every isolated RNA sample was fully reverse transcribed, so sequencing captured expressed TCRB transcripts. Libraries were prepared by immunoSEQ multiplex PCR; TCRdb keeps only in-frame clonotypes and omits some of them. Here the sample spans more than 300,000 clones, 10% to 15% being singletons. Sequencing was carried out using naive CD4+ T cells from blood. V usage is TRBV28 and J usage is TRBJ2-7; D is perhaps TRBD2 (5 bases). This sequence originates from a woman aged 18-29 years with type 1 diabetes. The CDR3 DNA follows: TGTGCCAGCGCGCGGGCCAACGAGCAGTACTTC. It is translated as CASARANEQYF.